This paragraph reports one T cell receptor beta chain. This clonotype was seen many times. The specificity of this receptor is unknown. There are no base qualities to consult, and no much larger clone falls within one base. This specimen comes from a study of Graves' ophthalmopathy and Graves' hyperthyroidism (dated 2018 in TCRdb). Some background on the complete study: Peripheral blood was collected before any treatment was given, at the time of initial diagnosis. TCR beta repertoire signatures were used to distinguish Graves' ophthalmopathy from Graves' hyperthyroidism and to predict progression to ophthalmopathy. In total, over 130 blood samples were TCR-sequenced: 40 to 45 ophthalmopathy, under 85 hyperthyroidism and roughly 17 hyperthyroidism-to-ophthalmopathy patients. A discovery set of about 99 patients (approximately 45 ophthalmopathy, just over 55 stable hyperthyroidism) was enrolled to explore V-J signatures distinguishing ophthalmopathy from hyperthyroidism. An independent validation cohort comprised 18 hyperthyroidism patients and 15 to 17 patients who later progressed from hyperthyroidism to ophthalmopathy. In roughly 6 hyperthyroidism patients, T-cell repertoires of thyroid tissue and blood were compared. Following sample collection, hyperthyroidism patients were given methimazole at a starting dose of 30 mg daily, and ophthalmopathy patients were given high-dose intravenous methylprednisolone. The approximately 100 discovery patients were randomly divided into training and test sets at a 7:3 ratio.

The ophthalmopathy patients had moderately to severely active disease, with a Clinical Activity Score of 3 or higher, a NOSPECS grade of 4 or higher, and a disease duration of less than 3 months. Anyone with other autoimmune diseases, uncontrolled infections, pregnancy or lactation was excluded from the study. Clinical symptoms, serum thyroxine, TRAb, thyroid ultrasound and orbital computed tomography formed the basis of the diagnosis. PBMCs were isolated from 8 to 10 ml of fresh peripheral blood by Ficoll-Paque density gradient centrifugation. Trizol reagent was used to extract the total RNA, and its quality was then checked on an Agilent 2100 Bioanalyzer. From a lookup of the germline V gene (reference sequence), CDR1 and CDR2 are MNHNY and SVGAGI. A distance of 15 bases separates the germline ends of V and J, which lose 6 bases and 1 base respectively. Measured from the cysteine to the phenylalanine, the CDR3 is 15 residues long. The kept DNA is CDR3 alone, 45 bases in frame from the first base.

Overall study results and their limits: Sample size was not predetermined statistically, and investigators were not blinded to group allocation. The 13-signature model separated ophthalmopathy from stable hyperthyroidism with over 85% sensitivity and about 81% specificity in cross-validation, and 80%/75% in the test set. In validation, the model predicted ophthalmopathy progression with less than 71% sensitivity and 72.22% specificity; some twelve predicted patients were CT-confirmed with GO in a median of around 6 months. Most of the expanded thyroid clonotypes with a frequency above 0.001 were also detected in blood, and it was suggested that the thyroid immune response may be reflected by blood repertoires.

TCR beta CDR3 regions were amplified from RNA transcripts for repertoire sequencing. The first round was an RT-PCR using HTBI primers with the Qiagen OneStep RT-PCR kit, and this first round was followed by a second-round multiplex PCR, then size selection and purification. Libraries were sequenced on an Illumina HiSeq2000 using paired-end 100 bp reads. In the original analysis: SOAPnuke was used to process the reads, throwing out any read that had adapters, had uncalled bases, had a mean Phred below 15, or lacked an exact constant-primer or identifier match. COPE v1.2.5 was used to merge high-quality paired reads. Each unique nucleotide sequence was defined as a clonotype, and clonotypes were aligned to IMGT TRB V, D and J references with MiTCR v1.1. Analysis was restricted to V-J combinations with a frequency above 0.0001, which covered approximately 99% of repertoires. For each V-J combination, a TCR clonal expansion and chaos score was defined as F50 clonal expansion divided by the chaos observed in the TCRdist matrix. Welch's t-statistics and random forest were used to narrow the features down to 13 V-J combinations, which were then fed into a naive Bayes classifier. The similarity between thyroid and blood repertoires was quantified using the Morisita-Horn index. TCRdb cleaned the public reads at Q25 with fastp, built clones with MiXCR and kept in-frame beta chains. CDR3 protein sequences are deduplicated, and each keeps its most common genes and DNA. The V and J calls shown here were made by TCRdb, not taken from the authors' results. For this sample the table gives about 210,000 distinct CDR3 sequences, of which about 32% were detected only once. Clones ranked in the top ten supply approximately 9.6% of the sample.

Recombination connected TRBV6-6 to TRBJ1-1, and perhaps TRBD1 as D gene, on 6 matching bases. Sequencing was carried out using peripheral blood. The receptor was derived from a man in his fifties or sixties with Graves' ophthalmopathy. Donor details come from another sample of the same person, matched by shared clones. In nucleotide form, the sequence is TGTGCCAGCAGCCGAGGGGGGATGGCGAACACTGAAGCTTTCTTT. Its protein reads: CASSRGGMANTEAFF.